Following are 30 T cell receptor beta chains from one sample sequenced in a study of blood T cells in healthy people across ages. Alongside a J-beta primer mix, a sample-barcoded 5' primer served in a second PCR lasting about 7 to 12 cycles. Each CDR3 protein gets one entry after TCRdb re-called the 5' RACE reads with MiXCR. The table shows some 640,000 distinct CDR3 sequences, with about 28% occurring only once. The material sequenced was blood. All receptors come from a woman aged 80 or over in good health.

The table lists this clonotype with many counts. This chain connects TRBV4-3 to TRBJ1-5; D gene uncertain. The CDR3 spans 15 residues. CDR1 LGHNA and CDR2 YSLEER come from the germline V gene. V was cut by 0 bases and J by 5 bases, with 11 bases left in between. CDR3 nucleotide sequence: TGCGCCAGCAGCCAAGATCGGTTGACTTATCAGCCCCAGCATTTT. This gives the protein CASSQDRLTYQPQHF.

This clonotype was seen a handful of times. This sequence joins TRBV20-1 and TRBJ2-2; D remains unclear. In germline, CDR1 is DFQATT, CDR2 SNEGSKA (reference sequence). There are 12 residues in the CDR3. With 1 base removed from V and 8 bases from J, the gap between germline ends came to 8 bases. The CDR3 loop reads CSARVPTGELFF. The CDR3 DNA sequence: TGCAGTGCTAGAGTTCCAACGGGGGAGCTGTTTTTT.

The chain couples TRBV7-2 to TRBJ2-4; tentatively, D is TRBD2 (5 bases). Trimming left V 2 bases short and J 13 bases short, with 15 bases between. Germline V gene sequence: CDR1 SGHTA, CDR2 FQGNSA. This CDR3 has 13 residues. CDR3 sequence reads: CASSLTRQDGQYF. CDR3 in DNA: TGTGCCAGCAGCTTAACTAGACAAGATGGGCAGTACTTC.

At least ten counts were recorded for this clonotype. A much larger clone is a single base away; this may be a read error. V usage is TRBV2 and J usage is TRBJ1-6; TRBD1 is a possible D gene (5 bases). The CDR3 has 14 amino acids. Per germline, CDR1 SNHLY and CDR2 FYNNEI. CDR3 residues: CASSPKQGGSPPHF. CDR3 DNA sequence: TGTGCCAGCTCCCCGAAGCAGGGTGGGTCACCCCCCCACTTT.

This clonotype was seen a handful of times. The chain joins TRBV7-9 to TRBJ1-1; D is uncertain. CDR1 and CDR2 from the germline V gene are SEHNR and FQNEAQ (reference sequence). This CDR3 spans 13 amino acids. V lost 3 bases and J lost 3, with 8 bases in between. The CDR3 region is CASSFRPDTEAFF. CDR3 DNA: TGTGCCAGCAGCTTCAGGCCTGACACTGAAGCTTTCTTT. Full variable domain (outside the CDR3, taken from reference TRBV7-9 and TRBJ1-1): DTGVSQNPRHKITKRGQNVTFRCDPISEHNRLYWYRQTLGQGPEFLTYFQNEAQLEKSRLLSDRFSAERPKGSFSTLEIQRTEQGDSAMYLCASSFRPDTEAFFGQGTRLTVV.

This clonotype turned up a few times. This chain joins TRBV2 and TRBJ1-2, with no clear D. This CDR3 spans 11 amino acids. CDR1 and CDR2 (germline): SNHLY, FYNNEI. Trimming took off 7 bases at V and 4 bases at J, with 7 bases between the two ends. CDR3: CASKIRYGYTF. The CDR3 DNA sequence: TGTGCCAGCAAAATCCGCTATGGCTACACCTTC.

J is TRBJ1-6 and V is TRBV30, with D possibly being TRBD1 (6 bases). The V gene's germline CDR1 is GTSNPN and CDR2 SVGIG (reference sequence). Trimming left V 3 bases short and J 8 bases short, with 8 bases between. The length of the CDR3 is 12 residues. CDR3: CAWRQGDSPLHF. CDR3 DNA: TGTGCCTGGAGACAGGGAGATTCACCCCTCCACTTT.

This clonotype was observed at least ten times. The chain recombines TRBV7-2 with TRBJ1-1; the D gene is possibly TRBD1 (6 bases). This CDR3 contains 15 residues. Trimming left V 8 bases short and J 10 bases short, with 26 bases between. Germline lookup yields CDR1 SGHTA and CDR2 FQGNSA. The CDR3 protein is CASAHLGGIGRGAFF. In DNA form, the CDR3 reads TGTGCCAGCGCCCACCTCGGGGGCATCGGTCGTGGAGCTTTCTTT.

This clonotype appeared a few times. V gene TRBV7-2 combines with J gene TRBJ2-5; D is undetermined. Germline V lookup: CDR1 SGHTA, CDR2 FQGNSA. V was cut by 6 bases and J by 1 base, with 15 bases left in between. The CDR3 sequence is 15 residues long. This CDR3 is CASREGDVRQETQYF. The DNA for the CDR3 is TGTGCCAGCAGAGAAGGCGACGTACGCCAAGAGACCCAGTACTTC. Looking up the rest from reference TRBV7-2 and TRBJ2-5 gives the full variable domain: GAGVSQSPSNKVTEKGKDVELRCDPISGHTALYWYRQSLGQGLEFLIYFQGNSAPDKSGLPSDRFSAERTGGSVSTLTIQRTQQEDSAVYLCASREGDVRQETQYFGPGTRLLVL.

The chain recombines TRBV10-3 with TRBJ1-1, with D uncertain. This CDR3 has 11 residues. Germline assignment: CDR1 ENHRY and CDR2 SYGVKD. Trimming removed 7 bases from V and 0 bases from J, with 3 bases in between. CDR3: CAITMNTEAFF. The CDR3 region has the DNA TGTGCCATCACGATGAACACTGAAGCTTTCTTT.

The chain couples TRBV5-1 to TRBJ2-4; D is tentatively TRBD1 or TRBD2 (6 bases each). This CDR3 region has 14 residues. Trimming pared 4 bases from V and 7 bases from J, leaving 15 bases between. CDR1 is SGHRS and CDR2 is YFSETQ in the germline V gene. CDR3 sequence (DNA): TGCGCCAGCAGCCCACGAGGGGGGACTAACATTCAGTACTTC. Translating gives CASSPRGGTNIQYF.

J is TRBJ1-5 and V is TRBV9; no firm D call. Germline CDR1 SGDLS, CDR2 YYNGEE. The length of the CDR3 is 16 residues. With 4 bases removed from V and 4 bases from J, the gap between germline ends came to 18 bases. The CDR3 bases are TGTGCCAGCAGCCCCCATGAAGGTAGTTCTAATCAGCCCCAGCATTTT. Protein sequence: CASSPHEGSSNQPQHF. Using reference TRBV9 and TRBJ1-5 for the parts outside the CDR3, the full variable domain is DSGVTQTPKHLITATGQRVTLRCSPRSGDLSVYWYQQSLDQGLQFLIQYYNGEERAKGNILERFSAQQFPDLHSELNLSSLELGDSALYFCASSPHEGSSNQPQHFGDGTRLSIL.

The CDR3 region is CASSLGDYWTEAFF. DNA for the CDR3: TGTGCCAGCAGCTTGGGGGACTACTGGACTGAAGCTTTCTTT. This chain uses TRBV5-4 with TRBJ1-1; a weak D match, TRBD1 (5 bases). The CDR3 has 14 residues. Deletions cut 0 bases from V and 5 bases from J, with 11 bases between. Germline loops: CDR1 SGHNT, CDR2 YYREEE (reference sequence).

The sample holds many counts of this clonotype. The gene calls are TRBV5-1 and TRBJ1-2; no firm D call. V gave up 4 bases and J gave up 1 base, with 23 bases separating them. Looked up from germline, CDR1 is SGHRS and CDR2 is YFSETQ. This CDR3 region has 18 residues. The CDR3 loop reads CASSTGLNGREGNYGYTF. The CDR3, as DNA: TGCGCCAGCAGCACCGGTCTCAACGGGAGGGAAGGTAACTATGGCTACACCTTC.

This clonotype was seen repeatedly, ten times or more. The V and J genes are TRBV20-1 and TRBJ2-7, with D perhaps TRBD2 (7 bases). The V and J ends lost 5 bases and 5 bases respectively, with 16 bases between them. The CDR3 is 13 amino acids. Germline V gene data show CDR1 as DFQATT and CDR2 as SNEGSKA (reference sequence). The CDR3 sequence is CSAGLSGGDEQYF. The CDR3 DNA is TGCAGTGCTGGTCTCTCGGGGGGCGACGAGCAGTACTTC.

Comments on this clonotype: The junction departs from germline at one end; a sequencing error may be responsible. The chain uses TRBV28 and TRBJ1-4; a possible D gene is TRBD1 (5 bases). Germline assignment: CDR1 MDHEN and CDR2 SYDVKM. This CDR3 is 12 amino acids long. The CDR3 is CVVRGAYEKLLF. The CDR3 region has the DNA TGTGTAGTAAGGGGAGCCTATGAAAAACTGCTTTTT.

This clonotype was recorded many times. The chain joins TRBV20-1 to TRBJ2-3, with TRBD2 matching 11 bases. In germline, CDR1 is DFQATT, CDR2 SNEGSKA (reference sequence). Unmatched junction bases numbered 18, after V lost 6 bases and J lost 1 base. The CDR3 length is 19 residues. Here the CDR3 DNA reads TGCAGTGCGGAAATAGCGGGGGGGCTCATGTTATCGGGCACAGATACGCAGTATTTT. Its translation: CSAEIAGGLMLSGTDTQYF.

For this clonotype: A much larger clonotype is one base distant, so this may be a read error. The chain recombines TRBV5-1 with TRBJ2-5; D perhaps matches TRBD2 (5 bases). Germline CDR1 SGHRS, CDR2 YFSETQ. The CDR3 sequence is 11 residues long. V was shortened by 4 bases and J by 9 bases, with 10 bases between the two germline ends. The CDR3 here is CASSGSGAQYF. The CDR3 bases are TGCGCCAGCAGCGGGAGTGGGGCCCAGTACTTC. The complete variable domain, with remaining parts taken from reference TRBV5-1 and TRBJ2-5, reads KAGVTQTPRYLIKTRGQQVTLSCSPISGHRSVSWYQQTPGQGLQFLFEYFSETQRNKGNFPGRFSGRQFSNSRSEMNVSTLELGDSALYLCASSGSGAQYFGPGTRLLVL.

The table lists this clonotype with many counts. This chain connects TRBV9 to TRBJ2-1; D call uncertain. Trimming shortened V by 5 bases and J by 1 base, and 13 bases separated the two germline ends. CDR3 size: 15 residues. Per the germline V gene, CDR1 is SGDLS and CDR2 is YYNGEE. In DNA, the CDR3 is TGTGCCAGCAGTAAGGAGATTAGGTCCTACAATGAGCAGTTCTTC. Amino acid sequence: CASSKEIRSYNEQFF.

As to this clonotype: This may be a read error: a much more frequent sequence differs by one nucleotide. The rearrangement links TRBV7-9 to TRBJ2-3, with D possibly TRBD2 on 7 matching bases. The CDR3 spans 19 residues. CDR1 SEHNR and CDR2 FQNEAQ come from the germline V gene (reference sequence). Trimming pared 1 base from V and 1 base from J, leaving 21 bases between. CDR3 loop: CASSLVAGGGPYRTDTQYF. In nucleotides, the CDR3 is TGTGCCAGCAGCTTAGTCGCTGGCGGGGGCCCGTACCGCACAGATACGCAGTATTTT.

The sample holds many counts of this clonotype. The chain uses TRBV20-1 and TRBJ2-5; D is possibly TRBD2 (5 bases). Looked up from germline, CDR1 is DFQATT and CDR2 is SNEGSKA (reference sequence). V was pared by 3 bases and J by 11 bases, with 19 bases between. The CDR3 sequence is 13 residues long. The CDR3 DNA reads as TGCAGTGCTAGCGGGGTACGCGCGGTAGAGCAGTACTTC. Translated, it gives CSASGVRAVEQYF.

This clonotype was picked up many times. This rearrangement joins TRBV5-1 to TRBJ1-2, with D perhaps TRBD1 (6 bases). This CDR3 has 15 amino acids. CDR1 and CDR2 from the germline V gene are SGHRS and YFSETQ. V shed 4 bases and J shed 0 bases, with 13 bases lying between them. The CDR3 DNA follows: TGCGCCAGCAGCCAGTCGGGGGGCACTAACTATGGCTACACCTTC. Its protein is CASSQSGGTNYGYTF.

This chain uses TRBV30 with TRBJ2-2; D unclear. There are 11 residues in the CDR3. Looked up from germline, CDR1 is GTSNPN and CDR2 is SVGIG (reference sequence). Trimming removed 5 bases at V and 4 bases at J, with 5 bases between. CDR3 loop: CAWGTTGELFF. As DNA, the CDR3 is TGTGCCTGGGGAACCACCGGGGAGCTGTTTTTT.

V usage is TRBV11-2 and J usage is TRBJ2-2, with 9 bases matching TRBD2. Germline CDR1 reads SGHAT; CDR2 reads FQNNGV. The V segment lost 6 bases and the J segment 6 bases; nucleotides outside the gene matches: 2. This CDR3 comprises 13 residues. Here the CDR3 reads CASRGGGAGELFF. The CDR3, as DNA: TGTGCCAGCAGAGGCGGGGGGGCCGGGGAGCTGTTTTTT.

A remark on this clonotype: Since a much larger clone is just one base distant, this may be a read error. This chain uses TRBV3-1 with TRBJ2-1, with D perhaps TRBD1 (7 bases). Germline CDR1 reads LGHDT; CDR2 reads YNNKEL (reference sequence). The CDR3 has 17 residues. The chain's CDR3 is CASSQDRSPAGGNEPFF. The CDR3 DNA is TGTGCCAGCAGCCAAGATAGGAGTCCGGCAGGGGGGAATGAGCCGTTCTTC.

The sample holds many counts of this clonotype. A much larger clone differs by one base, so this may be a read error. The CDR3 is CSASSPGGYEQYF. The CDR3, as DNA: TGCAGTGCTAGTTCCCCCGGGGGCTACGAGCAGTACTTC. V gene TRBV20-1 combines with J gene TRBJ2-7; D perhaps matches TRBD2 (6 bases). Germline assignment: CDR1 DFQATT and CDR2 SNEGSKA (reference sequence). Between the trimmed V and J ends, which lost 3 bases and 3 bases, there was a span of 12 bases. The CDR3 sequence is 13 residues long.

The V call is TRBV4-2, the J call TRBJ2-2, with 8 bases that match TRBD1. Germline V gene sequence: CDR1 LGHNA, CDR2 YNFKEQ. With V trimmed by 1 base and J by 0 bases, 10 bases remained unmatched. The CDR3 has 19 residues. CDR3 nucleotide sequence: TGTGCCAGCAGCCAAGCCCCGGGACAGGCCTCTTCGAACACCGGGGAGCTGTTTTTT. Its translation is CASSQAPGQASSNTGELFF.

About this clonotype itself: Given a much more abundant clone one base away, this may be a read error. The rearrangement links TRBV5-1 to TRBJ2-7, with D maybe TRBD1 (5 bases). Between the trimmed V and J ends, which lost 1 base and 7 bases, there was a span of 21 bases. Germline assignment: CDR1 SGHRS and CDR2 YFSETQ. The CDR3 is 16 residues long. The DNA of the CDR3 is TGCGCCAGCAGCTTGATGTCTGGAACAGGCTACAATGAGCAGTACTTC. It translates to CASSLMSGTGYNEQYF.

Concerning this clonotype: This may stem from a read error, because a much larger clone lies one nucleotide away. The chain has TRBV5-4 and TRBJ1-2; 7 bases agree with TRBD1. Germline CDR1 is SGHNT and CDR2 is YYREEE (reference sequence). The CDR3 is 17 residues long. CDR3 protein: CASSPSSGTATNCGYTF. The CDR3 DNA reads TGTGCCAGCAGCCCTTCTTCCGGGACAGCCACTAACTGTGGCTACACCTTC.

The CDR3 reads CASSWTSGGAFYEQFF. In DNA, the CDR3 is TGTGCCAGCAGCTGGACTAGCGGGGGGGCCTTCTATGAGCAGTTCTTC. The rearrangement links TRBV7-3 to TRBJ2-1, with TRBD2 matching over 15 bases. Germline lookup yields CDR1 SGHTA and CDR2 FQGTGA. V shed 4 bases and J 8 bases; nucleotides not matched to a gene: 6. CDR3 length equals 16 residues.